The rows below give T cell receptor beta chains drawn from one sample of a study of T cell clones after liver transplantation. Measured with immunoSEQ multiplex PCR; TCRdb has only the in-frame clones, and not every one. The data contain about 99,000 clones, about 88% of them singletons. Sequencing was performed on CD4+ T cells from blood, taken approximately 45 months after liver transplant. These receptors were obtained from a human patient who received a liver transplant. Some T cells may possibly be graft donor cells. CDR3s include the opening cysteine and the closing phenylalanine or tryptophan. The D gene is left open where the match is weak. For some rows the clone size is stated as once, few or many, or as a class when expanded; others skip it.

CDR3 DNA: TGCGCCAGCAGCTTACAAGAGACCCAGTACTTC
CDR3 protein: CASSLQETQYF
D gene: NA
clone size: NA
J gene: TRBJ2-5
V gene: TRBV5-1

CDR3 DNA: TGTGCCAGCAGCCTACAGGGTTATTACGAGCAGTACTTC
CDR3 protein: CASSLQGYYEQYF
D gene: NA
clone size: NA
J gene: TRBJ2-7
V gene: TRBV2

CDR3 DNA: TGTGCCAGCAGTTTAGGGCCCAAGCCTCAGCCCCAGCATTTT
CDR3 protein: CASSLGPKPQPQHF
D gene: NA
clone size: NA
J gene: TRBJ1-5
V gene: TRBV27

CDR3 DNA: TGTGCCAGCTCATATCAAGCGACACAGGGGGACACCATATATTTT
CDR3 protein: CASSYQATQGDTIYF
D gene: TRBD1
clone size: NA
J gene: TRBJ1-3
V gene: TRBV18

CDR3 DNA: TGTGCCAGCAGCTTAATTGGTGGGTCACTCTACGAGCAGTACTTC
CDR3 protein: CASSLIGGSLYEQYF
D gene: NA
clone size: NA
J gene: TRBJ2-7
V gene: TRBV7-3

CDR3 DNA: TGTGCCAGCAGGCTCGGGCGGTTGGACCACGAGCAGTACTTC
CDR3 protein: CASRLGRLDHEQYF
D gene: NA
clone size: NA
J gene: TRBJ2-7
V gene: TRBV27

CDR3 DNA: TGTGCCAGCAGTTACTCGGGGACTGGAGGGTACGAGCAGTACTTC
CDR3 protein: CASSYSGTGGYEQYF
D gene: NA
clone size: once
J gene: TRBJ2-7
V gene: TRBV6-5

CDR3 DNA: TGTGCCAGTAGTATGGGCCGGGGGCAGGGCACAGATACGCAGTATTTT
CDR3 protein: CASSMGRGQGTDTQYF
D gene: NA
clone size: NA
J gene: TRBJ2-3
V gene: TRBV19

CDR3 DNA: TGTGCCAGCTCACCGGCGAATCGTCAAGAGACCCAGTACTTC
CDR3 protein: CASSPANRQETQYF
D gene: NA
clone size: NA
J gene: TRBJ2-5
V gene: TRBV18

CDR3 DNA: TGTGCCAGCAGTGACGGCGGGCGGTCCTACGAGCAGTACTTC
CDR3 protein: CASSDGGRSYEQYF
D gene: NA
clone size: NA
J gene: TRBJ2-7
V gene: TRBV6-4

CDR3 DNA: TGTGCCTGGATACGTAGCGGGATCGACAATGAGCAGTTCTTC
CDR3 protein: CAWIRSGIDNEQFF
D gene: TRBD2
clone size: NA
J gene: TRBJ2-1
V gene: TRBV30

CDR3 DNA: TGCGCCAGCAGCTCGCCGGGACTAGGAAACGAGCAGTACTTC
CDR3 protein: CASSSPGLGNEQYF
D gene: TRBD2
clone size: NA
J gene: TRBJ2-7
V gene: TRBV5-1

CDR3 DNA: TGTGCCAGCAGCGTAGCCGGGGGGAGTAATGAAAAACTGTTTTTT
CDR3 protein: CASSVAGGSNEKLFF
D gene: NA
clone size: NA
J gene: TRBJ1-4
V gene: TRBV9

CDR3 DNA: TGTGCCAGCAAGACTAGCGGGCCTTACGAGCAGTACTTC
CDR3 protein: CASKTSGPYEQYF
D gene: TRBD2
clone size: few
J gene: TRBJ2-7
V gene: TRBV27